This T cell receptor (beta chain) was recovered during a study of radiotherapy plus CTLA-4 blockade in lung cancer. Sequencing was performed with immunoSEQ multiplex PCR; in TCRdb, only in-frame clones are kept and a portion is missing. The sample consists of approximately 72,000 clones, roughly three quarters of them appearing once. Germline V gene sequence: CDR1 SGHNT, CDR2 YYREEE (reference sequence). CDR3 length equals 13 residues. Trimming shortened V by 2 bases and J by 9 bases, and 12 bases separated the two germline ends. This TCR was recovered from a human donor with non-small cell lung cancer who had a complete response to radiotherapy plus ipilimumab. The starting material was peripheral blood, obtained from a patient treated with radiotherapy plus ipilimumab. The V call is TRBV5-4, the J call TRBJ2-1; D not certain. The CDR3 protein is CASSFGSGLEQFF. DNA for the CDR3: TGTGCCAGCAGCTTTGGCTCGGGCCTTGAGCAGTTCTTC.